This T cell receptor beta chain was observed in a study of T and B cells in COVID-19 patients. The CDR3 is 13 amino acids. Trimming took off 7 bases at V and 3 bases at J, with 12 bases between the two ends. CDR1 and CDR2 from the germline V gene are LNHDA and SQIVND (reference sequence). Blood genomic DNA input for TRB amplification was about 240-550 ng. Multiplex PCR with BIOMED2 TRB-A/B primer pools amplified TRB rearrangements. From the multiplex PCR reads, TCRdb called clonotypes with MiXCR, one entry per CDR3 protein. The sample has under 8,500 distinct CDR3 sequences, 25% to 40% seen once. V gene TRBV19 combines with J gene TRBJ1-2, with D possibly TRBD1 on 5 matching bases. Sequencing used blood. The sequence came from a human donor who had recovered from COVID-19. The CDR3: CASNYRDHYGYTF. The CDR3 DNA is TGTGCCAGTAACTACCGGGACCACTATGGCTACACCTTC.